This TCR beta chain was sequenced during a study of glioma-infiltrating T cells. Per the germline V gene, CDR1 is SGHDN and CDR2 is FVKESK. This CDR3 has 13 residues. Deletions cut 5 bases from V and 8 bases from J, with 13 bases between. The sample holds many counts of this clonotype. Its antigen is still unknown. The iRepertoire nested amplicon-rescue multiplex PCR amplified TCR alpha and beta CDR3s from RNA. TCRdb re-analysed the multiplex PCR reads in MiXCR, keeping a single row per CDR3 protein. Here the sample spans tens of thousands of distinct CDR3 sequences, under 30% being singletons. Findings and limits, study-wide: Only very few CDR3 sequences appeared in both tissue and blood. Non-neoplastic patients had below-expected tissue-blood divergence, while all gliomas exceeded expectation.

The TCR comes from a human donor with low-grade glioma or glioblastoma, undergoing nonglioma brain surgery, or in good health (not recorded which). Input material: glioma tissue, nonneoplastic brain tissue, or PBMCs (not recorded which). This chain connects TRBV14 to TRBJ2-1; D is ambiguous. The chain's CDR3 is CASSTRVGYEQFF. CDR3 bases: TGTGCCAGCAGCACTCGGGTGGGATATGAGCAGTTCTTC.